This T cell receptor beta chain was captured in a study of OX40 agonist ivuxolimab in advanced cancers. This CDR3 has 17 residues. V lost 4 bases, J lost 4 bases, and 17 bases lay in between. The germline V gene has CDR1 SGHVS and CDR2 FNYEAQ. TCRdb's table, derived via immunoSEQ multiplex PCR, lists solely in-frame clones and lacks some. The sample lists some 50,000 clones; around 84% were seen once. The sequencing here drew on CD4+ or CD8+ T cells sorted from blood, taken in a trial of the OX40 agonist ivuxolimab. The TCR originated in an adult with an advanced solid tumor such as melanoma, head and neck, liver or kidney cancer. V and J are TRBV7-6 and TRBJ2-6, with TRBD2 as a possible D gene (6 bases). CDR3 nucleotide sequence: TGTGCCAGCAGCTCACGGGAGTTCCCCGCCGGGGCCAACGTCCTGACTTTC. Protein sequence: CASSSREFPAGANVLTF.